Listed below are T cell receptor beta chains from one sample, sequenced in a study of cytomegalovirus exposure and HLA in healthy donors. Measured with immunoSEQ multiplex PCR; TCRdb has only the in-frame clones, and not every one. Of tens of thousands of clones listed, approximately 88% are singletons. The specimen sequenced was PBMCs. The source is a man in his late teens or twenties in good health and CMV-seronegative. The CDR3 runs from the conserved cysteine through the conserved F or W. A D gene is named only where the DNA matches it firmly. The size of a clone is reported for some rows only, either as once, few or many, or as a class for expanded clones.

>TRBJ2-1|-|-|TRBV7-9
TGTGCCAGCAGCCTGCCCGTCCTAGGCACGAATGAGCAGTTCTTC
CASSLPVLGTNEQFF
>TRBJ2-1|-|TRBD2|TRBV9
TGTGCCAGCAGCGTAGCCGGGGGGTCACGGGAGCAGTTCTTC
CASSVAGGSREQFF
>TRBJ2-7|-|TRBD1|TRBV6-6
TGTGCCAGCAGTCCCGGGACAGGGAAAGTCTACGAGCAGTACTTC
CASSPGTGKVYEQYF
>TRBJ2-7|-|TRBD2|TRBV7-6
TGTGCCAGCAGCTTAAGAGGAGGGAGGGCCGAGGTGCAGTACTTC
CASSLRGGRAEVQYF
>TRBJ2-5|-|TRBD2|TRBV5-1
TGCGCCAGCAGCTTGGACGGTAGCGGGACCCAAGAGACCCAGTACTTC
CASSLDGSGTQETQYF
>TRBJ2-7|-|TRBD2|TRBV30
TGTGCCTGGAGTGTATTGGGCGGGCTAGCGGGGCTCGAGCAGTACTTC
CAWSVLGGLAGLEQYF
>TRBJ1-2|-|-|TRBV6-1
TGTGCCAGCAGCGGATCCGAGACAGCAAACTATGGCTACACCTTC
CASSGSETANYGYTF
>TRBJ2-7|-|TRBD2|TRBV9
TGTGCCAGCAGTCTAGCGGGATCGGGGGAGCAGTACTTC
CASSLAGSGEQYF
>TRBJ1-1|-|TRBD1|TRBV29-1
TGCAGCGCCCACAGGGGACTTGAAGCTTTCTTT
CSAHRGLEAFF
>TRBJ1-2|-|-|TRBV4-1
TGCGCCAGCAGCCCAGGAGATAGGAGGCGCTCCTTCTATGGCTACACCTTC
CASSPGDRRRSFYGYTF
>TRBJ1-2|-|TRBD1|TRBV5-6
TGTGCCAGCAGCTTGGGGGGGGACAGGGGCTACACCTTC
CASSLGGDRGYTF
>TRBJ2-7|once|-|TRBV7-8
TGTGCCAGCAGCTTAGCGGTAGGGACTGTATACTTC
CASSLAVGTVYF
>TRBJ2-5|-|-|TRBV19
TGTGCCAGTAGTATTGGGCACAGGGCAGTCCAAGAGACCCAGTACTTC
CASSIGHRAVQETQYF
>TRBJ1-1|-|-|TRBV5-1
TGCGCCAGTCGTCAGCTCGCGGGAACTGAAGCTTTCTTT
CASRQLAGTEAFF
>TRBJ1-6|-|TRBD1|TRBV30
TGTGCCTGGAGACTGACAGGGGGTGGGTCACCCCTCCACTTT
CAWRLTGGGSPLHF
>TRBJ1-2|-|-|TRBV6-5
TGTGCCAGCAGTTACAGTGGGAGCTATGGCTACACCTTC
CASSYSGSYGYTF
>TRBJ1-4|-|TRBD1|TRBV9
TGTGCCAGCAGCGTACGAGGGACCGGGACAGGGAATGAAAAACTGTTTTTT
CASSVRGTGTGNEKLFF
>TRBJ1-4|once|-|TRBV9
TGTGCCAGCAGCGTTGTAGGAGGAACTAATGAAAAACTGTTTTTT
CASSVVGGTNEKLFF
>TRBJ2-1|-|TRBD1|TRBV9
TGTGCCAGCAGCGTAGAGGAACAGGGGTTCCACAATGAGCAGTTCTTC
CASSVEEQGFHNEQFF